The rows below give T cell receptor beta chains drawn from one sample of a study of sequential checkpoint blockade in melanoma. Generated by immunoSEQ multiplex PCR, the TCRdb table keeps only in-frame clones and is missing some. This table has a few thousand clones, 16% appearing once. Material: tumor tissue (inferred from file names), obtained from a patient given nivolumab and ipilimumab in sequence. Receptors were obtained from a human donor with melanoma. CDR3s include the opening cysteine and the closing phenylalanine or tryptophan. The order of the fields is D gene, J gene, V gene, clone size, CDR3 DNA, CDR3 protein. The D gene is left open where the match is weak. Part of the rows lack a size; the others show once, few, many or a class for expanded clones.

>.|TRBJ2-1|TRBV11-3|few
TGTGCCAGCAGCCGAAGTATAGGGGTCAACAATGAGCAGTTCTTC
CASSRSIGVNNEQFF
>.|TRBJ2-3|TRBV11-3|medium-sized
TGTGCCAGCAGCTTGGCAGTCGACGGCGGCACAGATACGCAGTATTTT
CASSLAVDGGTDTQYF
>.|TRBJ2-1|TRBV11-3|medium-sized
TGTGCCAGCAGCCCAACGGACCTCTACAATGAGCAGTTCTTC
CASSPTDLYNEQFF
>.|TRBJ2-3|TRBV29-1|.
TGCAGCGTTGGTGCGGGGATCACAGATACGCAGTATTTT
CSVGAGITDTQYF
>.|TRBJ2-2|TRBV5-1|.
TGCGCCAGCCGGTTTCAGGCCGCGGGCACCGGGGAGCTGTTTTTT
CASRFQAAGTGELFF
>.|TRBJ1-4|TRBV11-3|medium-sized
TGTGCCAGCAGCTTAGGGCAGGGGAGTGAAAAACTGTTTTTT
CASSLGQGSEKLFF
>.|TRBJ2-1|TRBV4-1|.
TGCGCCAGCAGCCAGACGGGGCCGACCTACAATGAGCAGTTCTTC
CASSQTGPTYNEQFF
>.|TRBJ2-1|TRBV6-8|few
TGTGCCAGCAGTCCGACAGGCCCATGGAATGAGCAGTTCTTC
CASSPTGPWNEQFF
>.|TRBJ1-4|TRBV18|few
TGTGCCAGCTCGCCCTCGACGGGGGATCTTGGAAAACTGTTTTTT
CASSPSTGDLGKLFF
>.|TRBJ2-3|TRBV11-3|medium-sized
TGTGCCAGCAGCTTAATCGGCAGGGGAAGCACAGATACGCAGTATTTT
CASSLIGRGSTDTQYF
>TRBD1|TRBJ1-3|TRBV11-3|medium-sized
TGTGCCAGCAGCCCCAGACAGGGGATGGGAAACACCATATATTTT
CASSPRQGMGNTIYF
>TRBD1|TRBJ1-6|TRBV11-3|medium-sized
TGTGCCAGCAGCCTTATTCCCGGGACAGGGGTATATTCACCCCTCCACTTT
CASSLIPGTGVYSPLHF
>.|TRBJ1-1|TRBV6-8|.
TGTGCCAGCAGTGCGGGATGGCAGGTTGGTGAAGCTTTCTTT
CASSAGWQVGEAFF
>.|TRBJ1-2|TRBV19|large
TGTGCCAGTAGTATCCGCAGGGCGGACTATGGCTACACCTTC
CASSIRRADYGYTF
>.|TRBJ2-2|TRBV23-1|medium-sized
TGCGCCAGCAGCCAAGAAGGTTACCAGGGGTTCGACGGGGAGCTGTTTTTT
CASSQEGYQGFDGELFF
>TRBD1|TRBJ1-4|TRBV9|medium-sized
TGTGCCAGCAGCGCCTCCGGGACAGGGGGTGAAAAACTGTTTTTT
CASSASGTGGEKLFF
>.|TRBJ1-5|TRBV18|.
TGTGCCAGCTCACCACTCGGCGTCGGGGCATCGGCCCAGCATTTT
CASSPLGVGASAQHF
>.|TRBJ1-2|TRBV11-3|many
TGTGCCAGCAGTACTGATTGGACGAATAACTATGGCTACACCTTC
CASSTDWTNNYGYTF
>TRBD2|TRBJ2-3|TRBV28|few
TGTGCCAGCAAGGCCAGGGCATATAGCGGGGGCCATACGCAGTATTTT
CASKARAYSGGHTQYF
>.|TRBJ2-3|TRBV6-8|few
TGTGCCAGCAGTTCCGGGGGACCTACAGATACGCAGTATTTT
CASSSGGPTDTQYF
>TRBD2|TRBJ2-5|TRBV11-3|.
TGTGCCAGCAGCCCGGGGACTAGCGGGAAAGAGACCCAGTACTTC
CASSPGTSGKETQYF
>TRBD1|TRBJ2-5|TRBV28|few
TGTGCCAGCAGTCCGAGACAGGGAAATCAAGAGACCCAGTACTTC
CASSPRQGNQETQYF
>TRBD1|TRBJ1-6|TRBV9|few
TGTGCCAGCGAACAGGGGTATGGGTCACCCCTCCACTTT
CASEQGYGSPLHF
>TRBD1|TRBJ2-3|TRBV6-8|few
TGTGCCAGCAGTGATACAGGGGACGCGGCGGATACGCAGTATTTT
CASSDTGDAADTQYF
>.|TRBJ2-2|TRBV19|.
TGTGCCAGTAGTCAGGGACCGCTCACCGGGGAGCTGTTTTTT
CASSQGPLTGELFF
>.|TRBJ2-5|TRBV28|.
TGTGCCAGCAGTTTCTCCCTGGGGGAAGAGACCCAGTACTTC
CASSFSLGEETQYF
>TRBD1|TRBJ1-5|TRBV18|.
TGTGCCAGCTCACCTGGGGACAGGGGAGCCAATCAGCCCCAGCATTTT
CASSPGDRGANQPQHF
>TRBD1|TRBJ1-2|TRBV11-3|many
TGTGCCAGCAGCTCCGGGACAGGGGAAAACTATGGCTACACCTTC
CASSSGTGENYGYTF
>.|TRBJ2-2|TRBV6-8|few
TGTGCCATCACCGATACAGTAGTGAACACCGGGGAGCTGTTTTTT
CAITDTVVNTGELFF